What follows describes a single TCR beta chain. What it binds is unknown. The data are from a study of early T cells in non-severe SARS-CoV-2 infection. Study at large: Bulk RNA isolated from unsorted whole blood underwent sequencing; chains were not paired.

Whole-study results and caveats: Anti-spike CD8 specificities were favored by VDJdb matching, whose results missed private and CD4 specificities.

As part of library construction, unique molecular identifiers were attached to individual cDNA molecules. TCRdb itself ran the 5' RACE reads through MiXCR, one entry per CDR3 protein. Seen here are 65,000 to 90,000 distinct CDR3 sequences, roughly 12% observed once, and the top ten hold more than 6.5%. The CDR3 covers 14 residues. CDR1 GTSNPN and CDR2 SVGIG come from the germline V gene (reference sequence). The ends were cut back, 4 bases at V and 1 base at J, with 13 bases in the middle. Sequencing was done on a sample of whole blood. The sequence was obtained from an adult who was a healthcare worker with PCR-confirmed SARS-CoV-2 infection or an uninfected control (not recorded which). The chain links TRBV30 to TRBJ1-1, with TRBD1 as a possible D gene (5 bases). Here the CDR3 reads CAWKRETENTEAFF. In DNA form, the CDR3 reads TGTGCCTGGAAGAGGGAGACAGAGAACACTGAAGCTTTCTTT.